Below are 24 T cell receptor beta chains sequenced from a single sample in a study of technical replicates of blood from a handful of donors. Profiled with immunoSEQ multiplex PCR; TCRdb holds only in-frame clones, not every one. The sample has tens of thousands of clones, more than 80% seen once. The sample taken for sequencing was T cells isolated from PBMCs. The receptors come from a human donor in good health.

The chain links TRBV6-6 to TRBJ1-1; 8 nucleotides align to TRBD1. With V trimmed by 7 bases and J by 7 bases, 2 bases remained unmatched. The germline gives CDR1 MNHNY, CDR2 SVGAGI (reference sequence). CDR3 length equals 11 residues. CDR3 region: CASIGQGEAFF. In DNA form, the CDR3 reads TGTGCCAGCATTGGACAGGGTGAAGCTTTCTTT.

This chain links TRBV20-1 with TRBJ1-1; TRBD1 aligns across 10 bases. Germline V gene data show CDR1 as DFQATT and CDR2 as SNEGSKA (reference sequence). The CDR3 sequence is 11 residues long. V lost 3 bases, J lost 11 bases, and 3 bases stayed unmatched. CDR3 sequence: CSARGQGSAFF. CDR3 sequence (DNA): TGCAGTGCTAGGGGACAGGGGTCGGCTTTCTTT.

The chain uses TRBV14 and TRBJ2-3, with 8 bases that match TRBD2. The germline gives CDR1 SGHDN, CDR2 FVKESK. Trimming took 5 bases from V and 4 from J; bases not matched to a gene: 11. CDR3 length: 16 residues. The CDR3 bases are TGTGCCAGCAGCGCAGGGAGCGGGAGTATTTCAGATACGCAGTATTTT. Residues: CASSAGSGSISDTQYF. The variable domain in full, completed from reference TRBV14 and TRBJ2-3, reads EAGVTQFPSHSVIEKGQTVTLRCDPISGHDNLYWYRRVMGKEIKFLLHFVKESKQDESGMPNNRFLAERTGGTYSTLKVQPAELEDSGVYFCASSAGSGSISDTQYFGPGTRLTVL.

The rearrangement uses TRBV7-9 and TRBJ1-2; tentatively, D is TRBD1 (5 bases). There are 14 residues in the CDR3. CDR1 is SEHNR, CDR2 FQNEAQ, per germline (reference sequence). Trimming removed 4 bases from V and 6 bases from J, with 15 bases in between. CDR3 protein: CASSSGSGVHGYTF. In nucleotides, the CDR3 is TGTGCCAGCAGCTCAGGTTCGGGGGTACATGGCTACACCTTC. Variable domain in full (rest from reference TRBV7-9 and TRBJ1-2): DTGVSQNPRHKITKRGQNVTFRCDPISEHNRLYWYRQTLGQGPEFLTYFQNEAQLEKSRLLSDRFSAERPKGSFSTLEIQRTEQGDSAMYLCASSSGSGVHGYTFGSGTRLTVV.

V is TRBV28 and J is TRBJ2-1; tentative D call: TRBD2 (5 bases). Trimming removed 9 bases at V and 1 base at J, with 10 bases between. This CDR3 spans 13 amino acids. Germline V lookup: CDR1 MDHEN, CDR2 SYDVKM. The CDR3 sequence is CARRAESYNEQFF. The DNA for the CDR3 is TGTGCCAGGAGAGCGGAGTCCTACAATGAGCAGTTCTTC.

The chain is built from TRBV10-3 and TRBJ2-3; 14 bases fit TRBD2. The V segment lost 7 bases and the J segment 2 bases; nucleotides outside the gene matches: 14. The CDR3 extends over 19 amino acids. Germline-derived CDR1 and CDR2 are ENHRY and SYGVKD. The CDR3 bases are TGTGCCATCACTAAGGGGCTGGGGACTAGCGGGGGCTCCACAGATACGCAGTATTTT. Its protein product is CAITKGLGTSGGSTDTQYF.

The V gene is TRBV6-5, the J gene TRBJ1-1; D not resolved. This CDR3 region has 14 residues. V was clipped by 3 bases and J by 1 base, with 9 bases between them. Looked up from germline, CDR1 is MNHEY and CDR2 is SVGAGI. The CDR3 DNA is TGTGCCAGCAGTTATTTTGGGAGGAACACTGAAGCTTTCTTT. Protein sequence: CASSYFGRNTEAFF.

Written as DNA, the CDR3 is TGCAGCCCTCAGGCGGGGGCGCGGTATCAGCCCCAGCATTTT. As protein: CSPQAGARYQPQHF. The chain couples TRBV29-1 to TRBJ1-5; perhaps TRBD1 as D (6 bases). The germline V and J ends were trimmed by 8 bases and 5 bases, with 19 bases remaining between them. The CDR3 extends over 14 amino acids. Germline CDR1 is SQVTM and CDR2 is ANQGSEA.

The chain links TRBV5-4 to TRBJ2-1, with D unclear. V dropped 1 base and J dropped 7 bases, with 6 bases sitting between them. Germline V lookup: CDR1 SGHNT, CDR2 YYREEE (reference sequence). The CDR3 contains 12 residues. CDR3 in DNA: TGTGCCAGCAGCTTGCCACTTAATGAGCAGTTCTTC. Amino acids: CASSLPLNEQFF.

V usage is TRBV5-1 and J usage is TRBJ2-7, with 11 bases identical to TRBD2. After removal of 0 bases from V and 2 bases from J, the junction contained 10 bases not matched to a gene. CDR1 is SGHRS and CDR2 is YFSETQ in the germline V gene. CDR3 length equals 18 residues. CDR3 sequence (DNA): TGCGCCAGCAGCTTGGTGGGTAGCGGGGGGGCAGCCCCCTACGAGCAGTACTTC. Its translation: CASSLVGSGGAAPYEQYF.

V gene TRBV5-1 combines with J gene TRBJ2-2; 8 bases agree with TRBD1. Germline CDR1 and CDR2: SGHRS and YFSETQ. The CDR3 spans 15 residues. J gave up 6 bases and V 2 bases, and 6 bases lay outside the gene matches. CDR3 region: CASSLSDRVAGELFF. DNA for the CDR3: TGCGCCAGCAGCTTATCGGACAGGGTGGCCGGGGAGCTGTTTTTT.

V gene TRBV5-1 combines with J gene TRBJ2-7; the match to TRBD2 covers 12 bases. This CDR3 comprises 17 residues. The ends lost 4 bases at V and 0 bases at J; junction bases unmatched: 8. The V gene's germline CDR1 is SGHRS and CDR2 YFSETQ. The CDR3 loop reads CASSQGLAGLSSYEQYF. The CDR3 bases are TGCGCCAGCAGCCAGGGACTAGCGGGCTTGAGCTCCTACGAGCAGTACTTC.

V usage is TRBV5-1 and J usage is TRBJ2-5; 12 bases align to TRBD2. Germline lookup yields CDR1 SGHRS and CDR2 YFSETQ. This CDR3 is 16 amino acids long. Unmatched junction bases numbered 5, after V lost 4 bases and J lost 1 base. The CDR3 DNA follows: TGCGCCAGCAGCCTACGGACTAGCGGGATCCAAGAGACCCAGTACTTC. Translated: CASSLRTSGIQETQYF.

The DNA of the CDR3 is TGTGCCAGCAGCTTATCAGTGAATACAGATACGCAGTATTTT. Translating it yields CASSLSVNTDTQYF. The chain has TRBV7-8 and TRBJ2-3; D gene uncertain. Germline CDR1 reads SGHVS; CDR2 reads FQNEAQ. The V end lost 2 bases, the J end lost 3 bases, and 9 bases lay between the germline ends. The CDR3 is 14 amino acids.

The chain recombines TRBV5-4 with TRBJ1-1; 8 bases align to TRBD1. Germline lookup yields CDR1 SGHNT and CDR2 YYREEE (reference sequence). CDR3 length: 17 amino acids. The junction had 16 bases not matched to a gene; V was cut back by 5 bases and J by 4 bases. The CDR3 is CASRAGAAGGGSTEAFF. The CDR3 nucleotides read TGTGCCAGCAGGGCCGGGGCGGCAGGGGGCGGAAGCACTGAAGCTTTCTTT.

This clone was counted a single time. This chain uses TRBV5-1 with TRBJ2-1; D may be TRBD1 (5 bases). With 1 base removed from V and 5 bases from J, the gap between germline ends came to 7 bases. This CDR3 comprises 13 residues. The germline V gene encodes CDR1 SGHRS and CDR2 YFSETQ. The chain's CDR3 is CASSLMGHNEQFF. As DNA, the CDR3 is TGCGCCAGCAGCTTGATGGGGCACAATGAGCAGTTCTTC.

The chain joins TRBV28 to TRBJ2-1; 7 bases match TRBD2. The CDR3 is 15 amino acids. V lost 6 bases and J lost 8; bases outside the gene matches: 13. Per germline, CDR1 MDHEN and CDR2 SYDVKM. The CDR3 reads CASSIGIRLAHEQFF. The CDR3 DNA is TGTGCCAGCAGCATCGGGATTCGACTAGCCCATGAGCAGTTCTTC.

CDR3 DNA sequence: TGTGCCAGCAGTTTATCATTCAGGGGAGGGGAGACCCAGTACTTC. Amino acid sequence: CASSLSFRGGETQYF. This chain links TRBV28 with TRBJ2-5; D is perhaps TRBD2 (7 bases). Trimming took 1 base from V and 5 from J, leaving 14 bases between them. Germline V CDR1 and CDR2: MDHEN, SYDVKM. The CDR3 consists of 15 residues.

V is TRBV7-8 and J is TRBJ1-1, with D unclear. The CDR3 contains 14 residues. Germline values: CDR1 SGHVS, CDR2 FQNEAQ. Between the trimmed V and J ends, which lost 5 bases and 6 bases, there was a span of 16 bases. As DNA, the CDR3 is TGTGCCAGCAGCGCAGATCGGGTCAGCCCTGAAGCTTTCTTT. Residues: CASSADRVSPEAFF.

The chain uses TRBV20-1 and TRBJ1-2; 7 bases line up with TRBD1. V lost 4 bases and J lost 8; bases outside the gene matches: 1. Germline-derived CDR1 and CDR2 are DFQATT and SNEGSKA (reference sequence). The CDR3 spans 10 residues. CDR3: CSAKGQGYTF. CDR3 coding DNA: TGCAGTGCTAAGGGACAGGGCTACACCTTC.

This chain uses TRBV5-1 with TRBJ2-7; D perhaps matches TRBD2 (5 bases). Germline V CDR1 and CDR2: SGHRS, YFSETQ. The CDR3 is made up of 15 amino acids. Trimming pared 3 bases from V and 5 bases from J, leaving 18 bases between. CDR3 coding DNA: TGCGCCAGCAGCTCGGGAAGGCCCTCCGGCCACGAGCAGTACTTC. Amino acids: CASSSGRPSGHEQYF.

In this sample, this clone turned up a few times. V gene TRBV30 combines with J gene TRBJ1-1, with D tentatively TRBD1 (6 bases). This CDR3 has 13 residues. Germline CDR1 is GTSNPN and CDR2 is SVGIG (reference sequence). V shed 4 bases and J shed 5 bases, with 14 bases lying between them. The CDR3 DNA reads TGTGCCTGGAACAGGGACCGGCGGACTGAAGCTTTCTTT. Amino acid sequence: CAWNRDRRTEAFF.

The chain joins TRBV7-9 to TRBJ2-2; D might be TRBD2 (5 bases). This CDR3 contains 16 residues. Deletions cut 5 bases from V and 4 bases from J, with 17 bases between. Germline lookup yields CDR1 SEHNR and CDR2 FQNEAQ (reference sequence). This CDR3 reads CASSPALSGGTGELFF. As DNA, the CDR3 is TGTGCCAGCAGCCCCGCCCTCAGTGGAGGCACCGGGGAGCTGTTTTTT.

The CDR3 region is CASSLAGGSYNEQFF. The CDR3 nucleotides read TGTGCCAGCAGCTTAGCGGGGGGGAGCTACAATGAGCAGTTCTTC. This chain uses TRBV11-3 with TRBJ2-1; 8 bases are shared with TRBD2. V was clipped by 1 base and J by 3 bases; unmatched bases: 2. Per germline, CDR1 SGHNT and CDR2 YENEEA. The CDR3 sequence is 15 residues long.